The 28 T cell receptor beta chains in this list originate from one sample, sequenced in a study of blood T cell repertoires in COVID-19. Sequenced by immunoSEQ multiplex PCR; TCRdb stores in-frame clones only, minus some. Of a few hundred thousand clones in the sample, roughly 89% were seen once. The sequenced sample consisted of PBMCs or T cells enriched from blood (not recorded which). These receptors all come from a man between 35 and 55 years old who had recovered from COVID-19.

The chain links TRBV7-3 to TRBJ2-1, with no clear D. From germline, CDR1 is SGHTA and CDR2 FQGTGA. The CDR3 is 16 residues long. V dropped 4 bases and J dropped 6 bases, with 19 bases sitting between them. For the CDR3, the DNA is TGTGCCAGCAGCTCCCCCCGGAGCCTGTCTTCCAATGAGCAGTTCTTC. It codes for CASSSPRSLSSNEQFF.

V gene TRBV9 combines with J gene TRBJ2-5; 10 positions agree with TRBD2. The CDR3 loop spans 15 amino acids. Germline values: CDR1 SGDLS, CDR2 YYNGEE. V lost 4 bases to trimming and J lost 3 bases; unmatched junction nucleotides: 6. CDR3 sequence reads: CASSTLGLAEETQYF. DNA of the CDR3: TGTGCCAGCAGCACCCTAGGACTAGCGGAAGAGACCCAGTACTTC.

V usage is TRBV7-2 and J usage is TRBJ2-7; 9 bases are a match to TRBD1. The junction had 5 bases not matched to a gene; V was cut back by 2 bases and J by 3 bases. This CDR3 comprises 15 residues. Germline V gene data show CDR1 as SGHTA and CDR2 as FQGNSA. This CDR3 reads CASSLTGGLIYEQYF. DNA of the CDR3: TGTGCCAGCAGCTTAACAGGGGGCCTGATCTACGAGCAGTACTTC.

With regard to this clone: Other DNA sequences in this specimen translate into the identical CDR3. The chain is built from TRBV18 and TRBJ2-7; TRBD1 is a possible D gene (6 bases). V was clipped by 3 bases and J by 3 bases, with 6 bases between them. There are 12 residues in the CDR3. The V gene's germline CDR1 is KGHSH and CDR2 LQKENI. CDR3 region: CASSPDSYEQYF. CDR3 in DNA: TGTGCCAGCTCACCGGACAGCTACGAGCAGTACTTC.

Comment on this clone: The junction departs from the called germline gene at one end, perhaps through a read error. The CDR3 loop is CASSREVNTEAFF. CDR3 coding DNA: TGTGCCAGCTCACGAGAAGTGAATACTGAAGCTTTCTTT. The gene calls are TRBV18 and TRBJ1-1; D not certain. Per germline, CDR1 KGHSH and CDR2 LQKENI. This CDR3 has 13 residues.

The V and J genes are TRBV9 and TRBJ2-3; 7 bases line up with TRBD1. The J segment lost 6 bases and the V segment lost 3 bases, leaving 7 bases of the junction unmatched. CDR3 length equals 14 residues. Germline loops: CDR1 SGDLS, CDR2 YYNGEE. The CDR3 DNA sequence: TGTGCCAGCAGCGCACCGACAGGGATTGATACGCAGTATTTT. Amino acids: CASSAPTGIDTQYF.

V usage is TRBV10-3 and J usage is TRBJ2-7, with 7 positions matching TRBD1. Trimming at V came to 2 bases and at J to 1 base, leaving 8 bases not matched to a gene. The CDR3 covers 16 residues. Germline CDR1 reads ENHRY; CDR2 reads SYGVKD. The CDR3 sequence: CAISEPDAGGSYEQYF. Written as DNA, the CDR3 is TGTGCCATCAGTGAGCCGGACGCAGGGGGTTCCTACGAGCAGTACTTC.

This clone was recorded only once. The rearrangement uses TRBV28 and TRBJ1-4; D unresolved. V lost 6 bases, J lost 4 bases, and 9 bases lay in between. CDR1 is MDHEN and CDR2 is SYDVKM in the germline V gene. The CDR3 runs 13 residues. CDR3 sequence reads: CASRRSINEKLFF. CDR3 coding DNA: TGTGCCAGCAGGCGTAGTATTAATGAAAAACTGTTTTTT. Using reference TRBV28 and TRBJ1-4 for the parts outside the CDR3, the full variable domain is DVKVTQSSRYLVKRTGEKVFLECVQDMDHENMFWYRQDPGLGLRLIYFSYDVKMKEKGDIPEGYSVSREKKERFSLILESASTNQTSMYLCASRRSINEKLFFGSGTQLSVL.

This chain joins TRBV3-1 (or the pseudogene TRBV3-2) and TRBJ1-2; D gene unclear. The germline gives CDR1 LGHDT, CDR2 YNNKEL (reference sequence). The germline V and J ends were trimmed by 1 base and 0 bases, with 3 bases remaining between them. The CDR3 spans 13 residues. The CDR3 nucleotides are TGTGCCAGCAGCCAAGTCACTAACTATGGCTACACCTTC. This encodes CASSQVTNYGYTF.

The chain has TRBV7-8 and TRBJ2-3; D not certain. The CDR3 runs 13 residues. Per the germline V gene, CDR1 is SGHVS and CDR2 is FQNEAQ. V was shortened by 5 bases and J by 3 bases, with 9 bases between the two germline ends. CDR3 DNA sequence: TGTGCCAGCAGCATTACAACGACAGATACGCAGTATTTT. It is translated as CASSITTTDTQYF.

The CDR3 DNA reads TGCAGCGCCATCTACACAGATACGCAGTATTTT. Its translation is CSAIYTDTQYF. The chain uses TRBV20-1 and TRBJ2-3; D gene uncertain. CDR1 is DFQATT and CDR2 is SNEGSKA in the germline V gene (reference sequence). CDR3 length equals 11 residues.

The genes are TRBV4-1 and TRBJ1-5, with D possibly being TRBD1 (5 bases). Per the germline V gene, CDR1 is MGHRA and CDR2 is YSYEKL. V dropped 0 bases and J dropped 8 bases, with 20 bases sitting between them. The CDR3 spans 17 residues. CDR3 coding DNA: TGCGCCAGCAGCCAAGATTATGGGGCCAAAGATCGGGAGCCCCAGCATTTT. Translation: CASSQDYGAKDREPQHF.

The rearrangement uses TRBV9 and TRBJ2-1, with D possibly being TRBD2 (5 bases). The CDR3 has 13 residues. Germline CDR1 and CDR2: SGDLS and YYNGEE. Trimming took off 1 base at V and 8 bases at J, with 10 bases between the two ends. Here the CDR3 DNA reads TGTGCCAGCAGCGTACAAAGGCGGGATGAGCAGTTCTTC. This encodes CASSVQRRDEQFF.

The chain is built from TRBV19 and TRBJ1-1; D remains unclear. From germline, CDR1 is LNHDA and CDR2 SQIVND (reference sequence). V lost 1 base to trimming and J lost 11 bases, with 26 bases between them. The CDR3 sequence is 17 residues long. DNA of the CDR3: TGTGCCAGTAGTATAGGCTCCCGGAGGTCAGGCGCGGGTCGGGCTTTCTTT. Protein: CASSIGSRRSGAGRAFF.

This clone was detected a few times. The rearrangement links TRBV30 to TRBJ1-5; tentatively, D is TRBD1 (6 bases). Deletions cut 0 bases from V and 4 bases from J, with 10 bases between. The length of the CDR3 is 14 residues. The germline V gene has CDR1 GTSNPN and CDR2 SVGIG (reference sequence). CDR3: CAWSVTGSNQPQHF. As DNA, the CDR3 is TGTGCCTGGAGTGTAACAGGGTCAAATCAGCCCCAGCATTTT. The full variable domain, with the rest looked up from reference TRBV30 and TRBJ1-5, is SQTIHQWPATLVQPVGSPLSLECTVEGTSNPNLYWYRQAAGRGLQLLFYSVGIGQISSEVPQNLSASRPQDRQFILSSKKLLLSDSGFYLCAWSVTGSNQPQHFGDGTRLSIL.

The CDR3 spells CASRWTANTEAFF. CDR3 sequence (DNA): TGTGCCAGTAGATGGACAGCCAACACTGAAGCTTTCTTT. The chain combines TRBV19 with TRBJ1-1; tentatively, D is TRBD1 (6 bases). V lost 6 bases to trimming and J lost 2 bases, with 10 bases between them. This CDR3 comprises 13 residues. CDR1 is LNHDA and CDR2 is SQIVND in the germline V gene (reference sequence).

V and J are TRBV27 and TRBJ2-3; D is ambiguous. Germline values: CDR1 MNHEY, CDR2 SMNVEV (reference sequence). The CDR3 contains 14 residues. Deletions cut 1 base from V and 6 bases from J, with 11 bases between. CDR3 in amino acids: CASSLYSPRDTQYF. In DNA form, the CDR3 reads TGTGCCAGCAGTTTATACTCCCCTCGGGATACGCAGTATTTT.

The V gene is TRBV11-3, the J gene TRBJ2-7; TRBD1 matches 9 bases. Germline-derived CDR1 and CDR2 are SGHNT and YENEEA. The V gene end was trimmed by 6 bases and the J gene end by 3 bases; junction bases not matched to a gene: 9. The CDR3 covers 15 residues. The CDR3 sequence: CASSFHGTGYYEQYF. The CDR3, as DNA: TGTGCCAGCAGTTTCCATGGGACAGGGTACTACGAGCAGTACTTC. Variable domain in full (rest from reference TRBV11-3 and TRBJ2-7): EAGVVQSPRYKIIEKKQPVAFWCNPISGHNTLYWYLQNLGQGPELLIRYENEEAVDDSQLPKDRFSAERLKGVDSTLKIQPAELGDSAVYLCASSFHGTGYYEQYFGPGTRLTVT.

V and J are TRBV11-2 and TRBJ1-2; D is undetermined. The CDR3 sequence is 13 residues long. V lost 5 bases and J lost 3, with 10 bases in between. Germline-derived CDR1 and CDR2 are SGHAT and FQNNGV. CDR3: CASSAMIDYGYTF. CDR3 coding DNA: TGTGCCAGCAGCGCGATGATAGACTATGGCTACACCTTC.

The chain combines TRBV7-3 with TRBJ2-3; maybe TRBD2 (5 bases). Germline-derived CDR1 and CDR2 are SGHTA and FQGTGA. The CDR3 totals 17 residues. V was trimmed by 4 bases and J by 1 base, leaving 18 bases between them. DNA of the CDR3: TGTGCCAGCAGCTCTCAACCTACGACGAGGGGCACAGATACGCAGTATTTT. This translates into CASSSQPTTRGTDTQYF.

This chain connects TRBV27 to TRBJ2-5, with 8 bases lining up with TRBD2. The germline V gene encodes CDR1 MNHEY and CDR2 SMNVEV (reference sequence). After removal of 1 base from V and 2 bases from J, the junction contained 3 bases not matched to a gene. This CDR3 has 15 amino acids. CDR3 sequence: CASSLLTSGQETQYF. The CDR3 DNA sequence: TGTGCCAGCAGTTTATTAACTAGCGGACAAGAGACCCAGTACTTC.

The chain couples TRBV27 to TRBJ2-3; 14 bases fit TRBD2. The V gene end was trimmed by 5 bases and the J gene end by 4 bases; junction bases not matched to a gene: 5. CDR1 MNHEY and CDR2 SMNVEV come from the germline V gene (reference sequence). The CDR3 runs to 16 residues. Here the CDR3 reads CASSNRLAGGPDTQYF. CDR3 DNA: TGTGCCAGCAGTAACAGACTAGCGGGAGGGCCAGATACGCAGTATTTT.

The V call is TRBV11-2, the J call TRBJ2-7; D is perhaps TRBD1 (6 bases). CDR3 size: 14 residues. V was pared by 4 bases and J by 5 bases, with 15 bases between. Germline values: CDR1 SGHAT, CDR2 FQNNGV. CDR3 loop: CASSYPTGRHEQYF. The CDR3 DNA follows: TGTGCCAGCAGCTACCCGACAGGCAGACACGAGCAGTACTTC.

This clone appeared a single time. J is TRBJ2-2 and V is TRBV5-1; D possibly corresponds to TRBD2 (5 bases). Germline CDR1 and CDR2: SGHRS and YFSETQ. Trimming cost V 0 bases and J 7 bases, with 16 bases left between them. The CDR3 spans 16 residues. DNA for the CDR3: TGCGCCAGCAGCTTGGATGTTGAAGGGAGTGGCGGGGAGCTGTTTTTT. Translation gives CASSLDVEGSGGELFF.

This rearrangement joins TRBV4-1 to TRBJ1-5; unclear D gene. CDR3 length: 15 residues. V gave up 4 bases and J gave up 0 bases, with 10 bases separating them. The V gene's germline CDR1 is MGHRA and CDR2 YSYEKL. CDR3: CASSLGSYSNQPQHF. The CDR3 DNA reads TGCGCCAGCAGCCTTGGGAGTTATAGCAATCAGCCCCAGCATTTT.

The rearrangement joins TRBV18 to TRBJ2-5; 7 bases fit TRBD1. Germline CDR1 is KGHSH and CDR2 is LQKENI. V shed 3 bases, J shed 5 bases, and the junction held 12 bases outside the gene matches. The CDR3 has 16 amino acids. Here the CDR3 reads CASSPLQGTLQETQYF. The CDR3 DNA follows: TGTGCCAGCTCACCGTTACAGGGGACCCTACAGGAGACCCAGTACTTC.

The rearrangement uses TRBV11-2 and TRBJ1-1; TRBD1 is a possible D gene (5 bases). V gave up 2 bases and J gave up 1 base, with 14 bases separating them. The CDR3 covers 16 residues. Per germline, CDR1 SGHAT and CDR2 FQNNGV. The CDR3 nucleotides read TGTGCCAGCAGCTTAAAGTGGGGGGAAAGGAACACTGAAGCTTTCTTT. Its protein is CASSLKWGERNTEAFF.

The chain has TRBV4-1 and TRBJ1-2, with TRBD1 as a possible D gene (5 bases). Trimming took off 4 bases at V and 7 bases at J, with 16 bases between the two ends. The germline gives CDR1 MGHRA, CDR2 YSYEKL. The CDR3 consists of 14 residues. CDR3 loop: CASSRPGGGSGYTF. The CDR3 bases are TGCGCCAGCAGCCGCCCGGGGGGTGGTTCTGGCTACACCTTC.